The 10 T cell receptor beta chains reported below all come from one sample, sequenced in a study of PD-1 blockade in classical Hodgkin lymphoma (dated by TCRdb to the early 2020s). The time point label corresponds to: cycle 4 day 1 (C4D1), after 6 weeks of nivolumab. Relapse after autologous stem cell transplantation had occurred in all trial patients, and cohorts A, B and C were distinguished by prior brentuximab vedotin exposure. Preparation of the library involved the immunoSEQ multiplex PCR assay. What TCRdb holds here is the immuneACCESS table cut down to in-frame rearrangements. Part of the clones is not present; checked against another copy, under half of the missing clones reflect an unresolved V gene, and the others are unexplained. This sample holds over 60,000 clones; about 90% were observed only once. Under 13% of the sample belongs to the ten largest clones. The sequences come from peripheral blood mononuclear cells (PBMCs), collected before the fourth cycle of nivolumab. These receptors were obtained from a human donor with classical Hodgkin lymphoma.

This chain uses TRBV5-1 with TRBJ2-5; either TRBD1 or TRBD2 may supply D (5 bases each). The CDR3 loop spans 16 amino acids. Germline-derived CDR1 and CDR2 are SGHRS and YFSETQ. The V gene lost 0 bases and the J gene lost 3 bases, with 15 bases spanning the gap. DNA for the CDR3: TGCGCCAGCAGCTTGGCCGTCGCTTTGGGGGAAGAGACCCAGTACTTC. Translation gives CASSLAVALGEETQYF.

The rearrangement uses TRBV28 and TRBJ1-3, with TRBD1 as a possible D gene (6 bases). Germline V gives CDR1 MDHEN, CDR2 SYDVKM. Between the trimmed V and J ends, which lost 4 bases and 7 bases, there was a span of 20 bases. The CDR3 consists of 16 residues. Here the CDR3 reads CASSSPQGREGNTIYF. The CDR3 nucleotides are TGTGCCAGCAGTTCTCCTCAGGGGAGAGAGGGGAACACCATATATTTT.

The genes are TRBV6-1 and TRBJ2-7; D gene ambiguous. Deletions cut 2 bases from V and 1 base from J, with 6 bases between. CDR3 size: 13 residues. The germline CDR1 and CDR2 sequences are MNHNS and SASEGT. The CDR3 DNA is TGTGCCAGCAGTGAATACGGATCCTACGAGCAGTACTTC. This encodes CASSEYGSYEQYF.

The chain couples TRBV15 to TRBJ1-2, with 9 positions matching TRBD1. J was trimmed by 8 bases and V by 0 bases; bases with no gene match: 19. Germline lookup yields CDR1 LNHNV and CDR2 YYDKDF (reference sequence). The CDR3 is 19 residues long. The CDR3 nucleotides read TGTGCCACCAGCAGAGATAGGTTAGGGACAGGGTTACGAGAGGTGGGCTACACCTTC. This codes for CATSRDRLGTGLREVGYTF.

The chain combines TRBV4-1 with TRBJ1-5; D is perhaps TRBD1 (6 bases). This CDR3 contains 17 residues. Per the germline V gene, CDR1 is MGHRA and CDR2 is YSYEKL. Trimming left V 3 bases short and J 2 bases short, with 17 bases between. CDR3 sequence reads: CASSHLDRLPGNQPQHF. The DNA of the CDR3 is TGCGCCAGCAGCCACTTAGACAGGCTCCCCGGCAATCAGCCCCAGCATTTT.

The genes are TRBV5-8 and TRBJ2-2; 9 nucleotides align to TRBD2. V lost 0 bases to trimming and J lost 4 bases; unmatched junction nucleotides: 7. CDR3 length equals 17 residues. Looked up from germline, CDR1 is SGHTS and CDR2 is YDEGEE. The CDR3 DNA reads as TGTGCCAGCAGCTTGGAGGGGTTTAGCGGGAGCACCGGGGAGCTGTTTTTT. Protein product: CASSLEGFSGSTGELFF.

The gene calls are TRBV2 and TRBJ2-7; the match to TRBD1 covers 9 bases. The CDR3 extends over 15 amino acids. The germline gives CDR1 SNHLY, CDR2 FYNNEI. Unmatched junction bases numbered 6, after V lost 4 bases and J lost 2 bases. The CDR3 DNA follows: TGTGCCAGCAGTGGGCGGACAGGGGTGGCCTACGAGCAGTACTTC. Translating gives CASSGRTGVAYEQYF. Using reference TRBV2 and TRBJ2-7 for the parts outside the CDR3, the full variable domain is EPEVTQTPSHQVTQMGQEVILRCVPISNHLYFYWYRQILGQKVEFLVSFYNNEISEKSEIFDDQFSVERPDGSNFTLKIRSTKLEDSAMYFCASSGRTGVAYEQYFGPGTRLTVT.

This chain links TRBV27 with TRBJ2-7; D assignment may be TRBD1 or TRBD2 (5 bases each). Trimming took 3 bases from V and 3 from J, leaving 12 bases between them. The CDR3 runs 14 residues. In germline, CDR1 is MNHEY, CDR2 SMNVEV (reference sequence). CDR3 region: CASSLQGVFYEQYF. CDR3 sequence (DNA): TGTGCCAGCAGTTTGCAGGGAGTATTCTACGAGCAGTACTTC.

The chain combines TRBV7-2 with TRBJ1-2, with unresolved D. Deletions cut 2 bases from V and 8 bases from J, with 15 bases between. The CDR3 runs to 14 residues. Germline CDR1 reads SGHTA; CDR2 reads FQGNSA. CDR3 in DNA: TGTGCCAGCAGCTTAATCTGGACCTCGGGGGGCTACACCTTC. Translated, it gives CASSLIWTSGGYTF.

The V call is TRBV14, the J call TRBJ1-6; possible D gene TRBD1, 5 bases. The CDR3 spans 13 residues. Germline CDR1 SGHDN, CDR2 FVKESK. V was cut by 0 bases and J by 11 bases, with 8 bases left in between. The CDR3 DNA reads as TGTGCCAGCAGCCAAGACAGGGCGACACCCCTCCACTTT. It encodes CASSQDRATPLHF. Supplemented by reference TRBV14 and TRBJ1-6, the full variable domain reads EAGVTQFPSHSVIEKGQTVTLRCDPISGHDNLYWYRRVMGKEIKFLLHFVKESKQDESGMPNNRFLAERTGGTYSTLKVQPAELEDSGVYFCASSQDRATPLHFGNGTRLTVT.